These 21 T cell receptor beta chains came from one sample sequenced in a study of T cell responses to AZD1222 COVID-19 vaccine. Produced via immunoSEQ multiplex PCR; TCRdb's table is partial and in-frame only. The table shows 45,000 or so clones, with roughly 90% occurring only once. The sample here was peripheral blood, taken 28 days after the second AZD1222 dose. These receptors were collected from an adult who received the AZD1222 COVID-19 vaccine.

The V gene is TRBV7-9, the J gene TRBJ1-5, with 8 bases aligning to TRBD1. The V and J ends lost 6 bases and 7 bases, in that order; junction bases with no gene match: 5. The germline CDR1 and CDR2 sequences are SEHNR and FQNEAQ (reference sequence). The CDR3 covers 13 residues. Here the CDR3 DNA reads TGTGCCAGCAGTACACAGGGGGGGCAGCCCCAGCATTTT. Its translation: CASSTQGGQPQHF.

V gene TRBV19 combines with J gene TRBJ1-1; D gene uncertain. V lost 3 bases and J 0 bases, leaving 17 bases between the germline ends. This CDR3 region has 17 residues. Germline V gene sequence: CDR1 LNHDA, CDR2 SQIVND (reference sequence). The CDR3, as DNA: TGTGCCAGTAGTATCTGGCCAGGTGGGTCGATGAACACTGAAGCTTTCTTT. This sequence encodes CASSIWPGGSMNTEAFF.

J is TRBJ2-5 and V is TRBV5-4; TRBD1 is a possible D gene (6 bases). Germline V gives CDR1 SGHNT, CDR2 YYREEE (reference sequence). Trimming removed 2 bases from V and 6 bases from J, with 17 bases in between. The CDR3 consists of 15 residues. CDR3 amino acids: CASSFLSGDVKTQYF. The CDR3 nucleotides are TGTGCCAGCAGCTTCCTATCAGGGGACGTAAAGACCCAGTACTTC.

The rearrangement links TRBV19 to TRBJ1-5; D is possibly TRBD1 (5 bases). V was cut by 4 bases and J by 5 bases, with 21 bases left in between. Per the germline V gene, CDR1 is LNHDA and CDR2 is SQIVND (reference sequence). The CDR3 runs to 17 residues. CDR3 loop: CASSTLGGTGWDQPQHF. The CDR3 nucleotides read TGTGCCAGTAGTACCTTAGGTGGGACCGGGTGGGATCAGCCCCAGCATTTT. Looking up the rest from reference TRBV19 and TRBJ1-5 gives the full variable domain: DGGITQSPKYLFRKEGQNVTLSCEQNLNHDAMYWYRQDPGQGLRLIYYSQIVNDFQKGDIAEGYSVSREKKESFPLTVTSAQKNPTAFYLCASSTLGGTGWDQPQHFGDGTRLSIL.

This clone was seen a few times. The chain employs TRBV15 and TRBJ1-1, with 12 bases aligning to TRBD1. The trim removed 3 bases at V and 6 bases at J, leaving 11 bases unmatched. This CDR3 comprises 17 residues. Germline V CDR1 and CDR2: LNHNV, YYDKDF (reference sequence). The CDR3 region has the DNA TGTGCCACCAGCAGGTCAAACCGGGACAGGGGGCGGGCTGAAGCTTTCTTT. This encodes CATSRSNRDRGRAEAFF.

J is TRBJ1-1 and V is TRBV19, with D unclear. Germline CDR1 LNHDA, CDR2 SQIVND (reference sequence). The CDR3 is made up of 16 amino acids. Trimming shortened V by 2 bases and J by 1 base, and 14 bases separated the two germline ends. CDR3 protein: CASSIKLPRTNTEAFF. The CDR3 DNA follows: TGTGCCAGTAGTATAAAACTACCGAGAACGAACACTGAAGCTTTCTTT. The complete variable domain, with remaining parts taken from reference TRBV19 and TRBJ1-1, reads DGGITQSPKYLFRKEGQNVTLSCEQNLNHDAMYWYRQDPGQGLRLIYYSQIVNDFQKGDIAEGYSVSREKKESFPLTVTSAQKNPTAFYLCASSIKLPRTNTEAFFGQGTRLTVV.

This clone was detected only once. The gene calls are TRBV7-2 and TRBJ2-7, with 12 bases that match TRBD2. V lost 4 bases to trimming and J lost 5 bases; unmatched junction nucleotides: 6. The CDR3 sequence is 15 residues long. From germline, CDR1 is SGHTA and CDR2 FQGNSA. The CDR3: CASSSGLAGRNEQYF. The CDR3 region has the DNA TGTGCCAGCAGCTCCGGACTAGCGGGAAGGAACGAGCAGTACTTC.

The chain is built from TRBV2 and TRBJ2-5, with a possible D match to TRBD2 (7 bases). V lost 2 bases and J 5 bases, leaving 21 bases between the germline ends. Per the germline V gene, CDR1 is SNHLY and CDR2 is FYNNEI. The CDR3 is 17 residues long. The CDR3 coding sequence is TGTGCCAGCAGTGAAACGGGTCTGGGGGGGCGCCGGGAGACCCAGTACTTC. Protein product: CASSETGLGGRRETQYF.

This clone came up once. J is TRBJ1-3 and V is TRBV12-5; perhaps TRBD1 as D (5 bases). Germline-derived CDR1 and CDR2 are LGHNT and FRNRAP. Trimming removed 5 bases from V and 4 bases from J, with 12 bases in between. This CDR3 comprises 14 residues. The chain's CDR3 is CASGPGGSGNTIYF. The CDR3 DNA reads TGTGCTAGTGGTCCGGGGGGATCAGGAAACACCATATATTTT.

The V call is TRBV7-3, the J call TRBJ1-1, with 7 bases matching TRBD1. Per germline, CDR1 SGHTA and CDR2 FQGTGA. V was clipped by 4 bases and J by 0 bases; unmatched bases: 5. The CDR3 has 15 residues. The CDR3 protein is CASSSKTGMNTEAFF. In DNA form, the CDR3 reads TGTGCCAGCAGCTCAAAGACAGGGATGAACACTGAAGCTTTCTTT.

The chain recombines TRBV6-5 with TRBJ2-3, with D perhaps TRBD2 (7 bases). Germline-derived CDR1 and CDR2 are MNHEY and SVGAGI. Trimming removed 6 bases from V and 4 bases from J, with 17 bases in between. The CDR3 is 15 amino acids. The CDR3 DNA follows: TGTGCCAGCAGCCTAAGGGGGGGGGTCCCAGATACGCAGTATTTT. This translates into CASSLRGGVPDTQYF.

The chain carries TRBV28 and TRBJ1-1; D may be TRBD1 (6 bases). Germline V CDR1 and CDR2: MDHEN, SYDVKM. The CDR3 sequence is 14 residues long. Trimming shortened V by 4 bases and J by 6 bases, and 15 bases separated the two germline ends. This chain's CDR3 is CASSSNRASAEAFF. CDR3 nucleotide sequence: TGTGCCAGCAGTTCAAACAGGGCTTCTGCTGAAGCTTTCTTT.

The chain carries TRBV14 and TRBJ1-4; 8 bases match TRBD1. The trim removed 2 bases at V and 8 bases at J, leaving 7 bases unmatched. This CDR3 spans 15 amino acids. Germline V gene data show CDR1 as SGHDN and CDR2 as FVKESK. DNA for the CDR3: TGTGCCAGCAGCCAACGTCAGGGGGCGGGGGAAAAACTGTTTTTT. It specifies CASSQRQGAGEKLFF. Looking up the rest from reference TRBV14 and TRBJ1-4 gives the full variable domain: EAGVTQFPSHSVIEKGQTVTLRCDPISGHDNLYWYRRVMGKEIKFLLHFVKESKQDESGMPNNRFLAERTGGTYSTLKVQPAELEDSGVYFCASSQRQGAGEKLFFGSGTQLSVL.

The DNA for the CDR3 is TGTGCTAGTGGTCCAGGAGGGGTTGGAGGCTACACCTTC. Translation: CASGPGGVGGYTF. This chain uses TRBV12-5 with TRBJ1-2; tentative D call: TRBD1 (5 bases). Between the trimmed V and J ends, which lost 5 bases and 8 bases, there was a span of 15 bases. The CDR3 contains 13 residues. The germline gives CDR1 LGHNT, CDR2 FRNRAP.

The chain carries TRBV2 and TRBJ2-7; D possibly corresponds to TRBD1 (6 bases). V shed 6 bases and J shed 7 bases, with 13 bases lying between them. Per germline, CDR1 SNHLY and CDR2 FYNNEI. There are 12 residues in the CDR3. The CDR3 protein is CASSRYREEQYF. The DNA for the CDR3 is TGTGCCAGCAGCAGATACAGGGAGGAGCAGTACTTC.

This chain connects TRBV5-1 to TRBJ2-7; perhaps TRBD1 as D (6 bases). This CDR3 region has 13 residues. V was trimmed by 1 base and J by 5 bases, leaving 10 bases between them. CDR1 is SGHRS and CDR2 is YFSETQ in the germline V gene. This CDR3 reads CASSLPGANEQYF. The CDR3 DNA reads TGCGCCAGCAGCTTGCCAGGGGCGAACGAGCAGTACTTC. The variable domain in full, completed from reference TRBV5-1 and TRBJ2-7, reads KAGVTQTPRYLIKTRGQQVTLSCSPISGHRSVSWYQQTPGQGLQFLFEYFSETQRNKGNFPGRFSGRQFSNSRSEMNVSTLELGDSALYLCASSLPGANEQYFGPGTRLTVT.

This sequence joins TRBV19 and TRBJ2-6; TRBD1 matches 8 bases. In germline, CDR1 is LNHDA, CDR2 SQIVND (reference sequence). There are 15 residues in the CDR3. Trimming at V came to 6 bases and at J to 4 bases, leaving 5 bases not matched to a gene. The DNA of the CDR3 is TGTGCCAGTAGCAGGACAGGGACCGGGGCCAACGTCCTGACTTTC. This encodes CASSRTGTGANVLTF.

This CDR3 reads CASSLARTREVEQYF. The CDR3 nucleotides read TGTGCCAGCAGCTTAGCGAGGACTAGGGAGGTCGAGCAGTACTTC. The rearrangement links TRBV7-8 to TRBJ2-7; 7 bases are a match to TRBD2. Germline assignment: CDR1 SGHVS and CDR2 FQNEAQ. V was clipped by 0 bases and J by 6 bases; unmatched bases: 8. The CDR3 has 15 residues.

V gene TRBV5-4 combines with J gene TRBJ2-5, with D unresolved. Germline assignment: CDR1 SGHNT and CDR2 YYREEE (reference sequence). Trimming took 4 bases from V and 5 from J, leaving 12 bases between them. The CDR3 contains 13 residues. DNA of the CDR3: TGTGCCAGCAGCCCCCGGTCCGCGGAGACCCAGTACTTC. This codes for CASSPRSAETQYF.

The chain combines TRBV7-2 with TRBJ2-7; possibly TRBD2 for D (6 bases). The CDR3 sequence is 19 residues long. Germline assignment: CDR1 SGHTA and CDR2 FQGNSA. The V gene lost 1 base and the J gene lost 0 bases, with 22 bases spanning the gap. CDR3 DNA sequence: TGTGCCAGCAGCTTAGTTAACTCAGCGGGCCTAAGGAGCTCCTACGAGCAGTACTTC. Its protein is CASSLVNSAGLRSSYEQYF. Complete variable domain (other parts from reference TRBV7-2 and TRBJ2-7): GAGVSQSPSNKVTEKGKDVELRCDPISGHTALYWYRQSLGQGLEFLIYFQGNSAPDKSGLPSDRFSAERTGGSVSTLTIQRTQQEDSAVYLCASSLVNSAGLRSSYEQYFGPGTRLTVT.

The DNA of the CDR3 is TGTGCCAGTAGTATCTTATGGACAGATGTCTCCTACGAGCAGTACTTC. It translates to CASSILWTDVSYEQYF. This chain links TRBV19 with TRBJ2-7; the D gene is possibly TRBD1 (6 bases). V lost 3 bases, J lost 0 bases, and 15 bases lay in between. Germline V lookup: CDR1 LNHDA, CDR2 SQIVND (reference sequence). CDR3 size: 16 residues.